Described below is a single T cell receptor beta chain sequence and its context. The antigen remains unidentified. This specimen belongs to a study of T cells in Graves' hyperthyroidism and ophthalmopathy. Findings and caveats of the study: Ophthalmopathy, as predicted by the model, came a median about six months after the prediction.

Amplification targeted TCR beta CDR3 regions from RNA transcripts. First-round RT-PCR targeting the TCR CDR3 was performed with the HTBI primer set. TCRdb itself ran the multiplex PCR reads through MiXCR, one entry per CDR3 protein. The table shows around 280,000 distinct CDR3 sequences, with roughly 13% occurring only once. This TCR was sampled from a woman between 40 and 55 years old with Graves' hyperthyroidism. The sequenced material came from blood.

The CDR3 spells CASSLRGPRETQYF. Written as DNA, the CDR3 is TGTGCCAGCAGTCTCAGGGGGCCGAGAGAGACCCAGTACTTC. The rearrangement joins TRBV28 to TRBJ2-5; 8 nucleotides match TRBD1. The germline gives CDR1 MDHEN, CDR2 SYDVKM. The CDR3 is 14 residues long. V gave up 5 bases and J gave up 4 bases; unmatched junction bases: 6.